This T cell receptor (beta chain) appears in the sequencing data of a study of T cells in Graves' hyperthyroidism and ophthalmopathy. A patient was excluded if there was uncontrolled infection, other autoimmune disease, pregnancy or lactation. The authors obtained PBMCs from around 11 ml of fresh peripheral blood. Germline loops: CDR1 MRHNA, CDR2 SNTAGT. The trim removed 6 bases at V and 7 bases at J, leaving 22 bases unmatched. CDR3 length: 18 residues. Using RNA transcripts as the source, TCR beta CDR3 regions were amplified. The study used the HTBI primer set for a first-round RT-PCR of the TCR CDR3. TCRdb ran MiXCR on the multiplex PCR reads and lists one entry per CDR3 protein. Among about 420,000 distinct CDR3 sequences, approximately 14% were seen once, and the ten largest hold approximately 14%.

The chain employs TRBV6-4 and TRBJ1-2, with 8 nucleotides matching TRBD1. This clonotype originated in a woman aged 18-29 years with Graves' hyperthyroidism. Source material: blood. The CDR3 nucleotides are TGTGCCAGCAGCCAAAGTGGGGGCTCGCGACAGGGGATAGTTGGCTACACCTTC. Amino acids: CASSQSGGSRQGIVGYTF.